The present TCR beta chain was sequenced within a study of T cell responses to AZD1222 COVID-19 vaccine. Study-wide results and limits: White British people made up most donors, females outnumbered males, and clonal diversity was possibly underestimated.

The repertoire was sequenced with immunoSEQ multiplex PCR; TCRdb's copy has only in-frame clones and lacks some. The data show about 180,000 clones, about 89% seen once. This clone has a single count. The target antigen is unknown. The length of the CDR3 is 15 residues. With 5 bases removed from V and 3 bases from J, the gap between germline ends came to 17 bases. Germline V CDR1 and CDR2: SGHVS, FQNEAQ. The TCR originated in an adult in good health. The sequences come from peripheral blood, collected on day 0 of AZD1222 vaccination. J is TRBJ2-7 and V is TRBV7-8, with D perhaps TRBD1 (6 bases). The CDR3 spells CASSPKTGTFYEQYF. CDR3 bases: TGTGCCAGCAGCCCTAAGACAGGAACCTTCTACGAGCAGTACTTC.